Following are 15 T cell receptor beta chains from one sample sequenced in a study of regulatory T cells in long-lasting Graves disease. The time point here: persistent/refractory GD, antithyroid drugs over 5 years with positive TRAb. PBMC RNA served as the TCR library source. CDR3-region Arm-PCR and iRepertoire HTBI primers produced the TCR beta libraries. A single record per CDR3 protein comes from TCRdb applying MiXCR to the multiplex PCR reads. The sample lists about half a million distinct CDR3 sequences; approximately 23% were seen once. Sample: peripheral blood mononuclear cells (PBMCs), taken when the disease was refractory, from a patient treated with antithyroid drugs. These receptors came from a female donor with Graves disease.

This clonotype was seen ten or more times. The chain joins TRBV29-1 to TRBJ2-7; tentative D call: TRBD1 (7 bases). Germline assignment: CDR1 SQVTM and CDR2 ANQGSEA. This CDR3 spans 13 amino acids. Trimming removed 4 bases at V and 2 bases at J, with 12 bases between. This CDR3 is CSVGRDSPYEQYF. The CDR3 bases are TGCAGCGTTGGGAGGGACAGTCCCTACGAGCAGTACTTC.

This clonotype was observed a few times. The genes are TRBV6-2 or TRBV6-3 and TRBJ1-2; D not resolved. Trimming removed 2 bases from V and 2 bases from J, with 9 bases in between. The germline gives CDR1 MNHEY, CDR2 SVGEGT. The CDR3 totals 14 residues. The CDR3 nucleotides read TGTGCCAGCAGTTACGATGAGGGCAACTATGGCTACACCTTC. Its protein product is CASSYDEGNYGYTF.

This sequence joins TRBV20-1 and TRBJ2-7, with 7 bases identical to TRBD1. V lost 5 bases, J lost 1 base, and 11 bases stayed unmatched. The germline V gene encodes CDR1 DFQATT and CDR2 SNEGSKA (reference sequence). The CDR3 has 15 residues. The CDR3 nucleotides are TGCAGTGCTCCCTCGACTACAGGGGCTTCCTACGAGCAGTACTTC. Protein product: CSAPSTTGASYEQYF.

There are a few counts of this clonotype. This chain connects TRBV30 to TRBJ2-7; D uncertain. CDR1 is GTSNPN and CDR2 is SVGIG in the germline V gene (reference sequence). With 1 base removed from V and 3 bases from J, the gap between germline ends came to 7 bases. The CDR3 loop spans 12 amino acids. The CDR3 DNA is TGTGCCTGGAGTGAGTCTGGCTACGAGCAGTACTTC. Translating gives CAWSESGYEQYF.

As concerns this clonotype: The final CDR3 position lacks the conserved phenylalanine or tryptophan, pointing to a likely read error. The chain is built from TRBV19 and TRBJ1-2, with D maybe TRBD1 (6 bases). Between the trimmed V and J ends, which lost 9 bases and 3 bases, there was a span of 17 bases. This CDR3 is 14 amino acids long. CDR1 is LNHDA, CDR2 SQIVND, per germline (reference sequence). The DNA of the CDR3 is TGTGCCAGCGAGAACGGGGGCTCGGACTATGGCTACACCTCC. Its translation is CASENGGSDYGYTS.

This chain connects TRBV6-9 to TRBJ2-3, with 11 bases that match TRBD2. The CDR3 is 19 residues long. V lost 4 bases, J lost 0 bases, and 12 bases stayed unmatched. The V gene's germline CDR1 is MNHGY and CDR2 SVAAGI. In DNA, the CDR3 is TGTGCCAGCAGTTTGCGAACCGGGACTAGCGGAGGGAGCACAGATACGCAGTATTTT. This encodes CASSLRTGTSGGSTDTQYF.

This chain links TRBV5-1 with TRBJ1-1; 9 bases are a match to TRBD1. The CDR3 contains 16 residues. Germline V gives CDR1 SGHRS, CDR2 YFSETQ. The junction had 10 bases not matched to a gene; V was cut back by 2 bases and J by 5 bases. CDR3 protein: CASSLFEQGARTEAFF. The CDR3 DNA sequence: TGCGCCAGCAGCTTATTTGAACAGGGGGCGCGGACTGAAGCTTTCTTT.

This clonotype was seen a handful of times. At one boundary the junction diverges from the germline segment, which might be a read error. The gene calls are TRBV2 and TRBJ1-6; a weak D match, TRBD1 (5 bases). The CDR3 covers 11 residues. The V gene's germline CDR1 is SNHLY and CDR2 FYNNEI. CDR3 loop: CASSDSGGRLF. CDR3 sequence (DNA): TGTGCCAGCAGTGATTCGGGGGGACGCCTCTTT.

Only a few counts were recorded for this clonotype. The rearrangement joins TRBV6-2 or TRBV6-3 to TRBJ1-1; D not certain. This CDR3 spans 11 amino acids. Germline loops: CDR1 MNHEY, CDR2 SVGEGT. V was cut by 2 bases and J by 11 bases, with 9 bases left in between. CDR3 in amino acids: CASSYGPEAFF. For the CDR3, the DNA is TGTGCCAGCAGTTACGGTCCAGAGGCTTTCTTT.

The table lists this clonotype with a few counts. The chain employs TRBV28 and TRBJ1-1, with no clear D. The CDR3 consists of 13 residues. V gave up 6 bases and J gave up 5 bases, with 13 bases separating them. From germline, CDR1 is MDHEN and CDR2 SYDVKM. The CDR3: CASSRFYPTEAFF. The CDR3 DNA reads TGTGCCAGCAGCCGCTTCTACCCAACTGAAGCTTTCTTT.

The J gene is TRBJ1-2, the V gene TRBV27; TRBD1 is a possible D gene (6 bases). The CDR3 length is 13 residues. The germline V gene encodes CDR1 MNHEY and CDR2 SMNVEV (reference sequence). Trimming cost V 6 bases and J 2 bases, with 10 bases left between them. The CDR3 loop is CASRYDRNYGYTF. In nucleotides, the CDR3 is TGTGCCAGCAGATACGACAGGAACTATGGCTACACCTTC.

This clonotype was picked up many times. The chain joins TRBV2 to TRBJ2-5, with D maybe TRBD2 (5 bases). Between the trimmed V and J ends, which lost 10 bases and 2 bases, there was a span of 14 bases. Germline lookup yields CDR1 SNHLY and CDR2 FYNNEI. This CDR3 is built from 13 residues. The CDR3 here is CANLGKQQETQYF. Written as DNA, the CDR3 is TGTGCCAACCTCGGGAAACAACAAGAGACCCAGTACTTC.

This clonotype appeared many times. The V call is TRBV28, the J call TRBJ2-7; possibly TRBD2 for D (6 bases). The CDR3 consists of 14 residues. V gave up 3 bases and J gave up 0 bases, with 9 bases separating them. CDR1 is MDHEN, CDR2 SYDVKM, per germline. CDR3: CASSFGGASYEQYF. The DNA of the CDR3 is TGTGCCAGCAGTTTTGGAGGGGCCTCCTACGAGCAGTACTTC.

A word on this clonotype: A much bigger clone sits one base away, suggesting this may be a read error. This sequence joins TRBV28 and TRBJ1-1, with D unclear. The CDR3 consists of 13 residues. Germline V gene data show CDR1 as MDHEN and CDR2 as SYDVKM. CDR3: CASSFGSYPQALF. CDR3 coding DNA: TGTGCCAGCAGTTTCGGCAGTTACCCTCAAGCTCTCTTT.

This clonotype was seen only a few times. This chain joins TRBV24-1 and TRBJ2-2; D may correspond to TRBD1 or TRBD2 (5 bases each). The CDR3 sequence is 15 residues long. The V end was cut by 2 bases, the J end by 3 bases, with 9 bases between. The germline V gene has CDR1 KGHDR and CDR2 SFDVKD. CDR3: CATSDYGTDTGELFF. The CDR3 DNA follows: TGTGCCACCAGTGATTATGGGACGGACACCGGGGAGCTGTTTTTT.